The count of the clone carrying this T cell receptor beta chain is one. The CDR3 consists of 16 residues. The V gene end was trimmed by 7 bases and the J gene end by 4 bases; junction bases not matched to a gene: 11. Germline CDR1 reads LNHDA; CDR2 reads SQIVND (reference sequence). This specimen belongs to a study of blood T cell repertoires in COVID-19. Across the study: Collection of acute and convalescent COVID-19 samples took place in the United States, Italy and Spain. T cells, B-cell-depleted T cells, or PBMCs supplied cDNA or gDNA.

The authors' processing: It was from reference gene primer amplification that nucleated cell counts were estimated. Profiled with immunoSEQ multiplex PCR; TCRdb holds only in-frame clones, not every one. Clone size and the V and J calls come from that table; the DNA yielded D and trimming. Here the sample spans some 100,000 clones, approximately 89% being singletons. This chain links TRBV19 with TRBJ2-3; 10 nucleotides line up with TRBD2. Sequenced: peripheral blood. The receptor comes from a man aged 60-69 years with acute or convalescent COVID-19. The DNA for the CDR3 is TGTGCCAGTATCAGGACTAGCGGAGGGCGTGCAGATACGCAGTATTTT. This translates into CASIRTSGGRADTQYF.